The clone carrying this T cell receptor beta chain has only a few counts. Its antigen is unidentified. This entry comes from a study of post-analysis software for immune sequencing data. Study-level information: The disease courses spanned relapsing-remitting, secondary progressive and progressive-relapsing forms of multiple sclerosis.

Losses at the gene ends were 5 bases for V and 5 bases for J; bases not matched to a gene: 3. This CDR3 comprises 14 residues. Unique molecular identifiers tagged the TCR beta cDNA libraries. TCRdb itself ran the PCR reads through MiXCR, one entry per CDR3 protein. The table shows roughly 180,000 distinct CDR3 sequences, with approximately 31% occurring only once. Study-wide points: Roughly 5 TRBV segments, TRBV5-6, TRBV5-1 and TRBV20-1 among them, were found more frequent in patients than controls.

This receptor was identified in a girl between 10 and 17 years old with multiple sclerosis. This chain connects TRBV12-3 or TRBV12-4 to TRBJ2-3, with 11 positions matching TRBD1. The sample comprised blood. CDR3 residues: CASSPGQGEDTQYF. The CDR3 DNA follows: TGTGCCAGCAGTCCGGGACAGGGGGAAGATACGCAGTATTTT.